This TCR beta chain was identified in a study of vaccination and CD4 T cells after COVID-19. Study context: Stimulation of cells relied on overlapping spike peptides derived from SARS-CoV-2, HCoV-NL63, HCoV-OC43 and HCoV-229E. Points from the study as a whole: Clonotypes reactive to SARS-CoV-2 had a median that went up from 21 to 38, but not significantly. Vaccine-specific clones in convalescent patients were spike mono-reactive in 304 of 307 cases.

Treatment: roughly nine-day PBMC culture with coronavirus spike peptide pools or control peptides (ViraFEST assay). After being plated at some 2 million per well, PBMCs were cultured with 9.5 to 10 IU/ml IL-2 and roughly 10 ug/ml peptide pools. The Oncomine TCR Beta short-read assay sequenced DNA from cultured CD4+ T cells. TCRdb recomputed calls from the PCR reads with MiXCR, one row per CDR3 protein. Here the sample spans 15,000 or so distinct CDR3 sequences, about 60% being singletons. Regarding this clonotype: No antigen is known for it.

The material sequenced was CD4+ T cells from blood, cultured in vitro. This receptor was obtained from a human donor who had recovered from COVID-19.

The CDR3: CSASKRAGQYF. The CDR3 DNA sequence: TGCAGTGCTAGTAAGCGTGCTGGGCAGTATTTT. The J gene is TRBJ2-3, the V gene TRBV20-1, with D hard to call. Germline-derived CDR1 and CDR2 are DFQATT and SNEGSKA (reference sequence). Trimming shortened V by 3 bases and J by 11 bases, and 12 bases separated the two germline ends. CDR3 length equals 11 residues.